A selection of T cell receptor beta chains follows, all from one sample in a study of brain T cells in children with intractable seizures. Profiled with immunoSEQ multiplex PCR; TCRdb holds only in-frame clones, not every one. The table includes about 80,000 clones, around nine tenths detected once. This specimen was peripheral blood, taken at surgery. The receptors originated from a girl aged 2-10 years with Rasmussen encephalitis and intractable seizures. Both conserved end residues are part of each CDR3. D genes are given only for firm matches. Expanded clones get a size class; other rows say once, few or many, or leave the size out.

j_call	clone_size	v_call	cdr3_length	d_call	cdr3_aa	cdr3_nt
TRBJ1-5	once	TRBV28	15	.	CASSSLSGIGQPQHF	TGTGCCAGCAGTTCGTTATCAGGGATCGGGCAGCCCCAGCATTTT
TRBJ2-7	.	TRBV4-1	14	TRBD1	CASSRVGQGYEQYF	TGCGCCAGCAGCCGGGTGGGACAGGGGTACGAGCAGTACTTC
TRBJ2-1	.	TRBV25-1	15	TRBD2	CASNPGLAGVEEQFF	TGTGCCAGCAATCCGGGACTAGCGGGAGTCGAAGAGCAGTTCTTC
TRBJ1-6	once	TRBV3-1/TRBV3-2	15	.	CASSHLTENNSPLHF	TGTGCCAGCAGCCACCTGACAGAGAATAATTCACCCCTCCACTTT
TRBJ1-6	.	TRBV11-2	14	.	CASSLVVFNSPLHF	TGTGCCAGCAGCTTAGTCGTGTTTAATTCACCCCTCCACTTT
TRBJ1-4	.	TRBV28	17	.	CASSTPSRGSTNEKLFF	TGTGCCAGCAGTACACCGTCCCGAGGGTCAACTAATGAAAAACTGTTTTTT
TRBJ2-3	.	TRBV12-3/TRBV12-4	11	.	CASSLADTQYF	TGTGCCAGCAGTCTAGCAGATACGCAGTATTTT
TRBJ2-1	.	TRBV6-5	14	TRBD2	CASRKAGGPNEQFF	TGTGCCAGCAGAAAAGCGGGGGGGCCCAATGAGCAGTTCTTC
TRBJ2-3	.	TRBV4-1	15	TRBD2	CASSQAWRGGDTQYF	TGCGCCAGCAGCCAAGCCTGGCGGGGGGGGGATACGCAGTATTTT
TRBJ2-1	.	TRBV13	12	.	CASSLVGYEQFF	TGTGCCAGCAGCTTAGTAGGGTATGAGCAGTTCTTC
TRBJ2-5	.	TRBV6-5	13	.	CASSVHKRETQYF	TGTGCCAGCAGCGTACATAAGAGGGAGACCCAGTACTTC
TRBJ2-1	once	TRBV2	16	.	CASGFQVMASYNEQFF	TGTGCCAGCGGGTTTCAGGTTATGGCGTCCTACAATGAGCAGTTCTTC
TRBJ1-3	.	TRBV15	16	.	CATSRALVGAGNTIYF	TGTGCCACCAGCAGAGCCTTAGTAGGGGCTGGAAACACCATATATTTT
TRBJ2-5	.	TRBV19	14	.	CASSMTGSVQTQYF	TGTGCCAGTAGTATGACCGGGAGCGTGCAGACCCAGTACTTC
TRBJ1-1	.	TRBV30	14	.	CAWSGRAVNTEAFF	TGTGCCTGGAGTGGTCGGGCAGTGAACACTGAAGCTTTCTTT
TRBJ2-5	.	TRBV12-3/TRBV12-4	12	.	CASSFLRETQYF	TGTGCCAGCAGTTTTCTACGGGAGACCCAGTACTTC
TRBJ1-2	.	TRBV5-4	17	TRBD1	CASSNNGTGRISYGYTF	TGTGCCAGCAGTAACAACGGGACAGGACGTATCAGCTATGGCTACACCTTC
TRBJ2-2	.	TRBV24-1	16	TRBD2	CATSDQTSGRNGELFF	TGTGCCACCAGTGACCAGACTAGCGGGAGGAACGGGGAGCTGTTTTTT
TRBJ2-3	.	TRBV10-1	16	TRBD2	CASSPAGAGDTDTQYF	TGCGCCAGCAGTCCCGCGGGAGCGGGCGACACAGATACGCAGTATTTT
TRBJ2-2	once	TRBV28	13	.	CASGGPNTGELFF	TGTGCCAGCGGGGGCCCAAACACCGGGGAGCTGTTTTTT
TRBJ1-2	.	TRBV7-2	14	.	CASSLEGRLGGYTF	TGTGCCAGCAGCTTAGAGGGCAGGTTGGGAGGCTACACCTTC
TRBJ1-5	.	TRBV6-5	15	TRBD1	CASIIGDSSNQPQHF	TGTGCCAGCATCATAGGGGACAGCTCCAATCAGCCCCAGCATTTT
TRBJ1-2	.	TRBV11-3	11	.	CASGNRRGYTF	TGTGCCAGCGGGAACAGGAGGGGCTACACCTTC
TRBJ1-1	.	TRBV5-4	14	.	CASSARDGNTEAFF	TGTGCCAGCAGCGCCCGGGACGGGAACACTGAAGCTTTCTTT
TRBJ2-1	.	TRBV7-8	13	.	CASSLGGPSEQFF	TGTGCCAGCAGCTTAGGAGGCCCCTCGGAGCAGTTCTTC
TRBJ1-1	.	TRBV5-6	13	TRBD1	CASYLTGGTEAFF	TGTGCCAGCTACCTGACAGGGGGCACTGAAGCTTTCTTT
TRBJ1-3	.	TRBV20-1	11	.	CSGVYGNTIYF	TGCAGTGGGGTGTACGGAAACACCATATATTTT
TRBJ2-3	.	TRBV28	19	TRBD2	CASSSSTSGGASLADTQYF	TGTGCCAGCAGTTCAAGTACTAGCGGGGGGGCCTCGTTGGCAGATACGCAGTATTTT
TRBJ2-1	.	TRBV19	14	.	CASSIATGLNEQFF	TGTGCCAGTAGTATAGCAACAGGGCTCAATGAGCAGTTCTTC
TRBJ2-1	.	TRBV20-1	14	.	CSASRGSAYNEQFF	TGCAGTGCTAGTCGGGGCTCAGCCTACAATGAGCAGTTCTTC
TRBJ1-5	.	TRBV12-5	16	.	CASGFYRGQGNQPQHF	TGTGCTAGTGGTTTCTACCGGGGGCAAGGCAATCAGCCCCAGCATTTT
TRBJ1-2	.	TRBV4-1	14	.	CASSQDPGNYGYTF	TGCGCCAGCAGCCAAGACCCGGGGAACTATGGCTACACCTTC
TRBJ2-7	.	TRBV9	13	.	CASSGLGSYEQYF	TGTGCCAGCAGCGGGTTGGGCTCCTACGAGCAGTACTTC
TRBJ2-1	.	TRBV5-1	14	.	CASSLVTASNEQFF	TGCGCCAGCAGCTTGGTGACCGCGTCCAATGAGCAGTTCTTC
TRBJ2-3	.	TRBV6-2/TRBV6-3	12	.	CASSLNTDTQYF	TGTGCCAGCAGCCTCAACACAGATACGCAGTATTTT
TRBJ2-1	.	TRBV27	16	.	CASRASPRFDNNEQFF	TGTGCCAGCAGGGCATCCCCGCGGTTCGATAACAATGAGCAGTTCTTC
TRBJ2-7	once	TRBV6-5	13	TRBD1	CASSRQGSYEQYF	TGTGCCAGCAGTCGACAGGGGTCCTACGAGCAGTACTTC
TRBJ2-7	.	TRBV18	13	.	CASSPPAGNEQYF	TGTGCCAGCTCACCACCGGCAGGTAACGAGCAGTACTTC
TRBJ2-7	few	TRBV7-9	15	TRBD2	CASSLLAAGSPEQYF	TGTGCCAGCAGCTTATTGGCAGCGGGAAGTCCCGAGCAGTACTTC
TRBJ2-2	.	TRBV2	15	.	CASSETLTAAGELFF	TGTGCCAGCAGTGAAACTCTTACGGCCGCCGGGGAGCTGTTTTTT